This entry lists 24 T cell receptor beta chains sequenced from one sample in a study of blood T cell repertoires in COVID-19. Method: immunoSEQ multiplex PCR; TCRdb's copy keeps in-frame clones and lacks some. The profile shows roughly 390,000 clones, about 90% of them singletons. The specimen was peripheral blood. The receptors originated from a young woman with COVID-19, enrolled during active disease.

V is TRBV6-6 and J is TRBJ1-2; 7 bases fit TRBD1. Germline V lookup: CDR1 MNHNY, CDR2 SVGAGI (reference sequence). The CDR3 spans 14 residues. After removal of 4 bases from V and 5 bases from J, the junction contained 7 bases not matched to a gene. The CDR3 here is CASSFLGTEYGYTF. The CDR3 nucleotides are TGTGCCAGCAGTTTTCTCGGGACAGAGTATGGCTACACCTTC.

The rearrangement uses TRBV19 and TRBJ2-7, with a possible D match to TRBD1 (7 bases). The CDR3 is made up of 14 amino acids. CDR1 and CDR2 (germline): LNHDA, SQIVND (reference sequence). Trimming removed 7 bases from V and 1 base from J, with 14 bases in between. In DNA, the CDR3 is TGTGCCAGTACCCCGGCAGGGGGGTCCTACGAGCAGTACTTC. Translating it yields CASTPAGGSYEQYF.

V is TRBV29-1 and J is TRBJ2-7; the match to TRBD2 covers 8 bases. Germline CDR1 and CDR2: SQVTM and ANQGSEA. The CDR3 covers 12 residues. The J segment lost 1 base and the V segment lost 5 bases, leaving 1 base of the junction unmatched. Here the CDR3 DNA reads TGCAGCGTTACTAGCGGATCCTACGAGCAGTACTTC. Its protein is CSVTSGSYEQYF.

In DNA, the CDR3 is TGTGCCAGCAGCCCCGGGACTAGCGGGTACTACGAGCAGTACTTC. Its translation is CASSPGTSGYYEQYF. The V and J genes are TRBV5-5 and TRBJ2-7; TRBD2 matches at 12 bases. The length of the CDR3 is 15 residues. V lost 4 bases, J lost 3 bases, and 5 bases stayed unmatched. Germline values: CDR1 SGHKS, CDR2 YYEKEE (reference sequence). The full variable domain, completed using reference TRBV5-5 and TRBJ2-7, is DAGVTQSPTHLIKTRGQQVTLRCSPISGHKSVSWYQQVLGQGPQFIFQYYEKEERGRGNFPDRFSARQFPNYSSELNVNALLLGDSALYLCASSPGTSGYYEQYFGPGTRLTVT.

This chain joins TRBV30 and TRBJ2-7; possible D gene TRBD1, 6 bases. The V end lost 1 base, the J end lost 7 bases, and 14 bases lay between the germline ends. The CDR3 is made up of 13 amino acids. Looked up from germline, CDR1 is GTSNPN and CDR2 is SVGIG (reference sequence). In DNA form, the CDR3 reads TGTGCCTGGAGTGCCACCGTTAGGGGGGAGCAGTACTTC. Translation: CAWSATVRGEQYF.

The gene calls are TRBV11-3 and TRBJ1-1, with TRBD1 matching over 9 bases. CDR1 is SGHNT, CDR2 YENEEA, per germline. The length of the CDR3 is 16 residues. With 1 base clipped from V and 1 base from J, the junction kept 4 bases outside the gene matches. CDR3 nucleotides: TGTGCCAGCAGCTTAGGCCCGGGACAGGGGAACACTGAAGCTTTCTTT. This gives the protein CASSLGPGQGNTEAFF.

The rearrangement links TRBV25-1 to TRBJ2-2; 7 nucleotides match TRBD2. The V gene end was trimmed by 7 bases and the J gene end by 4 bases; junction bases not matched to a gene: 6. Looked up from germline, CDR1 is MGHDK and CDR2 is SYGVNS. There are 14 residues in the CDR3. As DNA, the CDR3 is TGTGCCAGCATGAGCGGGAAGGGCACCGGGGAGCTGTTTTTT. The encoded protein is CASMSGKGTGELFF. Complete variable domain (other parts from reference TRBV25-1 and TRBJ2-2): EADIYQTPRYLVIGTGKKITLECSQTMGHDKMYWYQQDPGMELHLIHYSYGVNSTEKGDLSSESTVSRIRTEHFPLTLESARPSHTSQYLCASMSGKGTGELFFGEGSRLTVL.

The CDR3 region has the DNA TGTGCCACCAGTGCACTCGCCGCGGACACCGGGGAGCTGTTTTTT. The encoded protein is CATSALAADTGELFF. This sequence joins TRBV24-1 and TRBJ2-2; D is ambiguous. Germline V CDR1 and CDR2: KGHDR, SFDVKD. CDR3 length: 15 amino acids. The V end was cut by 5 bases, the J end by 3 bases, with 12 bases between.

The chain uses TRBV5-1 and TRBJ1-4; 7 positions match TRBD1. Germline V gives CDR1 SGHRS, CDR2 YFSETQ. The CDR3 length is 14 residues. The ends lost 0 bases at V and 5 bases at J; junction bases unmatched: 1. The CDR3 DNA is TGCGCCAGCAGCTTGGAGACAGGGAATGAAAAACTGTTTTTT. It specifies CASSLETGNEKLFF.

V gene TRBV2 combines with J gene TRBJ2-5; a weak D match, TRBD2 (7 bases). The CDR3 consists of 11 residues. CDR1 and CDR2 from the germline V gene are SNHLY and FYNNEI. V shed 6 bases and J shed 9 bases, with 11 bases lying between them. The CDR3 spells CASSEGGAQYF. The CDR3 nucleotides read TGTGCCAGCAGCGAGGGGGGGGCCCAGTACTTC.

This chain joins TRBV19 and TRBJ2-5; tentatively, D is TRBD2 (5 bases). V was clipped by 5 bases and J by 5 bases, with 12 bases between them. This CDR3 has 13 residues. Germline values: CDR1 LNHDA, CDR2 SQIVND (reference sequence). CDR3 nucleotides: TGTGCCAGTAGTCTCAGTCGGAGGGAGACCCAGTACTTC. Translation gives CASSLSRRETQYF.

The rearrangement uses TRBV19 and TRBJ2-1; 7 bases are a match to TRBD2. The CDR3 is 15 residues long. The ends lost 0 bases at V and 7 bases at J; junction bases unmatched: 6. Germline V gives CDR1 LNHDA, CDR2 SQIVND (reference sequence). CDR3 nucleotide sequence: TGTGCCAGTAGTATAGAGGTAGCGGGTATGAATGAGCAGTTCTTC. It codes for CASSIEVAGMNEQFF.

This sequence joins TRBV7-9 and TRBJ2-7; D remains ambiguous. The CDR3 sequence is 12 residues long. V was pared by 4 bases and J by 5 bases, with 9 bases between. In germline, CDR1 is SEHNR, CDR2 FQNEAQ (reference sequence). DNA for the CDR3: TGTGCCAGCAGCTCCGGTCGCCACGAGCAGTACTTC. This codes for CASSSGRHEQYF.

The J gene is TRBJ2-7, the V gene TRBV3-1 (or the pseudogene TRBV3-2), with D uncertain. CDR3 length: 16 residues. The V end was cut by 4 bases, the J end by 3 bases, with 19 bases between. Looked up from germline, CDR1 is LGHDT and CDR2 is YNNKEL (reference sequence). CDR3 nucleotides: TGTGCCAGCAGCCGATCAGTTCCCCCTCCCCTCTACGAGCAGTACTTC. Protein sequence: CASSRSVPPPLYEQYF.

V and J are TRBV2 and TRBJ2-1, with D possibly TRBD2 on 7 matching bases. V gave up 11 bases and J gave up 0 bases, with 14 bases separating them. Germline V CDR1 and CDR2: SNHLY, FYNNEI. This CDR3 has 14 amino acids. CDR3 sequence: CAGGASASYNEQFF. DNA of the CDR3: TGTGCCGGGGGGGCTAGCGCCTCCTACAATGAGCAGTTCTTC.

J is TRBJ2-5 and V is TRBV28; D is possibly TRBD1 (5 bases). This CDR3 is built from 12 residues. The ends were cut back, 5 bases at V and 7 bases at J, with 11 bases in the middle. Germline V CDR1 and CDR2: MDHEN, SYDVKM. CDR3 sequence reads: CASSRGRGTQYF. The CDR3 region has the DNA TGTGCCAGCAGTAGGGGAAGGGGGACCCAGTACTTC.

This chain uses TRBV28 with TRBJ1-1; weak D call: TRBD1 (5 bases). In germline, CDR1 is MDHEN, CDR2 SYDVKM. The ends were cut back, 2 bases at V and 0 bases at J, with 13 bases in the middle. The CDR3 is made up of 16 amino acids. CDR3 loop: CASSLVFGGVNTEAFF. The CDR3 nucleotides are TGTGCCAGCAGTTTAGTCTTCGGGGGGGTGAACACTGAAGCTTTCTTT.

The chain has TRBV11-2 and TRBJ2-7, with 9 bases aligning to TRBD1. V lost 3 bases, J lost 2 bases, and 2 bases stayed unmatched. The CDR3 length is 14 residues. Germline values: CDR1 SGHAT, CDR2 FQNNGV. The CDR3 sequence is CASSLDRGPYEQYF. The DNA of the CDR3 is TGTGCCAGCAGCTTGGACAGGGGACCCTACGAGCAGTACTTC. Complete variable domain (other parts from reference TRBV11-2 and TRBJ2-7): EAGVAQSPRYKIIEKRQSVAFWCNPISGHATLYWYQQILGQGPKLLIQFQNNGVVDDSQLPKDRFSAERLKGVDSTLKIQPAKLEDSAVYLCASSLDRGPYEQYFGPGTRLTVT.

The CDR3 spells CASSLSGANVLTF. The CDR3 bases are TGTGCCAGCAGCCTCTCTGGGGCCAACGTCCTGACTTTC. V and J are TRBV11-2 and TRBJ2-6, with no clear D. Germline-derived CDR1 and CDR2 are SGHAT and FQNNGV. This CDR3 is built from 13 residues. Trimming left V 5 bases short and J 0 bases short, with 2 bases between. Full variable domain (remainder filled in from reference TRBV11-2 and TRBJ2-6): EAGVAQSPRYKIIEKRQSVAFWCNPISGHATLYWYQQILGQGPKLLIQFQNNGVVDDSQLPKDRFSAERLKGVDSTLKIQPAKLEDSAVYLCASSLSGANVLTFGAGSRLTVL.

This chain uses TRBV6-1 with TRBJ2-2; 7 bases are a match to TRBD2. From germline, CDR1 is MNHNS and CDR2 SASEGT. After removal of 3 bases from V and 8 bases from J, the junction contained 9 bases not matched to a gene. The CDR3 spans 15 residues. CDR3 sequence: CASSDSAGANGELFF. As DNA, the CDR3 is TGTGCCAGCAGTGATTCGGCGGGAGCGAATGGGGAGCTGTTTTTT.

The chain links TRBV7-2 to TRBJ2-3, with 15 bases matching TRBD2. V lost 7 bases, J lost 8 bases, and 16 bases stayed unmatched. The CDR3 contains 18 residues. CDR1 and CDR2 from the germline V gene are SGHTA and FQGNSA. The CDR3 DNA reads as TGTGCCAGCATCGACGGTGGGCCGGGACTAGCGGGAGGACGTACGCAGTATTTT. Protein product: CASIDGGPGLAGGRTQYF.

The sample holds many counts of this clone. V gene TRBV24-1 combines with J gene TRBJ2-5; possible D gene TRBD1, 5 bases. The ends were cut back, 3 bases at V and 3 bases at J, with 7 bases in the middle. Germline loops: CDR1 KGHDR, CDR2 SFDVKD. This CDR3 contains 13 residues. In DNA form, the CDR3 reads TGTGCCACCAGTGATGGCAGGGAAGAGACCCAGTACTTC. Amino acids: CATSDGREETQYF.

This clone appeared once. The rearrangement uses TRBV11-2 and TRBJ2-3; D is possibly TRBD2 (7 bases). The CDR3 has 14 residues. In germline, CDR1 is SGHAT, CDR2 FQNNGV. With 3 bases removed from V and 5 bases from J, the gap between germline ends came to 12 bases. CDR3 amino acids: CASSFAGALDTQYF. DNA of the CDR3: TGTGCCAGCAGCTTCGCGGGGGCATTAGATACGCAGTATTTT.

The rearrangement uses TRBV7-9 and TRBJ1-4, with D maybe TRBD1 (5 bases). The germline V gene has CDR1 SEHNR and CDR2 FQNEAQ (reference sequence). The CDR3 consists of 12 residues. The V and J ends lost 3 bases and 10 bases respectively, with 9 bases between them. Here the CDR3 DNA reads TGTGCCAGCAGCTTCCAGGGAGGAAAACTGTTTTTT. Protein: CASSFQGGKLFF. The entire variable domain, with the rest obtained from reference TRBV7-9 and TRBJ1-4, is as follows: DTGVSQNPRHKITKRGQNVTFRCDPISEHNRLYWYRQTLGQGPEFLTYFQNEAQLEKSRLLSDRFSAERPKGSFSTLEIQRTEQGDSAMYLCASSFQGGKLFFGSGTQLSVL.